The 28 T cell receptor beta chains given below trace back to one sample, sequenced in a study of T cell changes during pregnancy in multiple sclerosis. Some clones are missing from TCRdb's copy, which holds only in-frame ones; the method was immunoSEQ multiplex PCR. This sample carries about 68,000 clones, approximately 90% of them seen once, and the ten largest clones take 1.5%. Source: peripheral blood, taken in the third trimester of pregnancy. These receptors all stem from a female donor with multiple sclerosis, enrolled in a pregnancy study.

CDR3 protein: CASSEYRPGGWTGGNEKLFF. The CDR3 DNA reads TGTGCCAGCAGTGAATATCGCCCGGGTGGTTGGACAGGTGGGAATGAAAAACTGTTTTTT. V is TRBV6-1 and J is TRBJ1-4, with 7 positions matching TRBD1. Germline values: CDR1 MNHNS, CDR2 SASEGT. The CDR3 spans 20 residues. Losses at the gene ends were 2 bases for V and 5 bases for J; bases not matched to a gene: 20.

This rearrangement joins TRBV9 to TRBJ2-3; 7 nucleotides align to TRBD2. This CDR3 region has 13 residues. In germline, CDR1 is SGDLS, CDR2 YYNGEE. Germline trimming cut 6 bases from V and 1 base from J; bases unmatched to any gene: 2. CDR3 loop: CASNSGGTDTQYF. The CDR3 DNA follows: TGTGCCAGCAACAGCGGGGGCACAGATACGCAGTATTTT.

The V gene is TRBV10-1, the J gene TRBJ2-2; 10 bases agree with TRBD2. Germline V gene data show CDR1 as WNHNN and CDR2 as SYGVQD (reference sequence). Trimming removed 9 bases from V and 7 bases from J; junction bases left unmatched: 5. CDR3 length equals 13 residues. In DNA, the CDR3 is TGCGCCAGTTCGCTAGCGGGAGTCGGGGAGCTGTTTTTT. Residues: CASSLAGVGELFF.

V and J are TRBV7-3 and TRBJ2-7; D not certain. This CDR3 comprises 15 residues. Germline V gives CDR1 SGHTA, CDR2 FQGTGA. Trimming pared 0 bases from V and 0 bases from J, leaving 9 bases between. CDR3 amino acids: CASSLTGGDSYEQYF. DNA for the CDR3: TGTGCCAGCAGCTTAACCGGTGGTGACTCCTACGAGCAGTACTTC. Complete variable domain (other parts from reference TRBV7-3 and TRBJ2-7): GAGVSQTPSNKVTEKGKYVELRCDPISGHTALYWYRQSLGQGPEFLIYFQGTGAADDSGLPNDRFFAVRPEGSVSTLKIQRTERGDSAVYLCASSLTGGDSYEQYFGPGTRLTVT.

The DNA of the CDR3 is TGTGCCAGCAGCCGGAGGGAGGGGGGGGTACGTGAGCAGTTCTTC. Protein product: CASSRREGGVREQFF. This rearrangement joins TRBV13 to TRBJ2-1; perhaps TRBD2 as D (7 bases). V was shortened by 5 bases and J by 9 bases, with 20 bases between the two germline ends. CDR1 is PRHDT, CDR2 FYEKMQ, per germline (reference sequence). The length of the CDR3 is 15 residues.

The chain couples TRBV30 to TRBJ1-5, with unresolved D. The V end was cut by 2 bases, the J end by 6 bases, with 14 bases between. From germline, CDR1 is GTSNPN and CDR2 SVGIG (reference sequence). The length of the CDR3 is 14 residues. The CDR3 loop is CAWSPEPWVQPQHF. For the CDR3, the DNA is TGTGCCTGGAGTCCGGAGCCGTGGGTTCAGCCCCAGCATTTT. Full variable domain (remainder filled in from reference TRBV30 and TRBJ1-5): SQTIHQWPATLVQPVGSPLSLECTVEGTSNPNLYWYRQAAGRGLQLLFYSVGIGQISSEVPQNLSASRPQDRQFILSSKKLLLSDSGFYLCAWSPEPWVQPQHFGDGTRLSIL.

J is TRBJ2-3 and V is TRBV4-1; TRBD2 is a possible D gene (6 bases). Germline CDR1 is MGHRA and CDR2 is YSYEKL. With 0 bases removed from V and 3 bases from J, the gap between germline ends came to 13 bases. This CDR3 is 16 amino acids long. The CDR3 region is CASSQDPPGGTDTQYF. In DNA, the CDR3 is TGCGCCAGCAGCCAAGACCCGCCTGGGGGGACAGATACGCAGTATTTT.

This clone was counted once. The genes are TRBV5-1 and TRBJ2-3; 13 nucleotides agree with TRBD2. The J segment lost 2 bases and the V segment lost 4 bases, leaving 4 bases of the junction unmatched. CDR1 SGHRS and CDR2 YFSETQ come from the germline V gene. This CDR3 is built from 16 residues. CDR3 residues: CASSPGLAGLTDTQYF. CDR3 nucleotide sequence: TGCGCCAGCAGCCCGGGACTAGCGGGACTCACAGATACGCAGTATTTT.

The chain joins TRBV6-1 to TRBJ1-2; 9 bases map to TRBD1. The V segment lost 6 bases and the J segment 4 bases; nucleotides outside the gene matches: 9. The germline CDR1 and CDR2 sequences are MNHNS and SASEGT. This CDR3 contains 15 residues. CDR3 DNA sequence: TGTGCCAGCAGCCGCTACGGGACAGGGACCTATGGCTACACCTTC. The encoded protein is CASSRYGTGTYGYTF.

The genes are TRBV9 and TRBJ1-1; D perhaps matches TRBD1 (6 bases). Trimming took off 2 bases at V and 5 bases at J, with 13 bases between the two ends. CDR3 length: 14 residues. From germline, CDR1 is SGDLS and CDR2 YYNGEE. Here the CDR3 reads CASSVDGGATEAFF. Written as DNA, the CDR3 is TGTGCCAGCAGCGTGGATGGGGGGGCGACTGAAGCTTTCTTT.

CDR3 coding DNA: TGTGCCAGCAGCCCTCAGTATCGCCACGAGCAGTACTTC. Translating it yields CASSPQYRHEQYF. The rearrangement uses TRBV5-6 and TRBJ2-7; no reliable D call. V dropped 4 bases and J dropped 5 bases, with 13 bases sitting between them. In germline, CDR1 is SGHDT, CDR2 YYEEEE. The CDR3 sequence is 13 residues long.

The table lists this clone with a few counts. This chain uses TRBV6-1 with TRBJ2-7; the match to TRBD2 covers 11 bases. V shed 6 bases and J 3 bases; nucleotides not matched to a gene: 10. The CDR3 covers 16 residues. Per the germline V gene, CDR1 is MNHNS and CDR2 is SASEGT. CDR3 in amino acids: CASREPLAGDFYEQYF. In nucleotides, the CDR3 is TGTGCCAGCAGGGAACCACTAGCGGGAGACTTCTACGAGCAGTACTTC.

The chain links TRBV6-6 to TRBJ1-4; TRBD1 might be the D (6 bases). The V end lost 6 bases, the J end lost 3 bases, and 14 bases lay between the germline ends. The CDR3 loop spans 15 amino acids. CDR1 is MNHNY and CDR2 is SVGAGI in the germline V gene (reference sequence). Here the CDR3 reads CASRPQGLANEKLFF. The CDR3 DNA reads TGTGCCAGCAGGCCGCAGGGGCTGGCTAATGAAAAACTGTTTTTT.

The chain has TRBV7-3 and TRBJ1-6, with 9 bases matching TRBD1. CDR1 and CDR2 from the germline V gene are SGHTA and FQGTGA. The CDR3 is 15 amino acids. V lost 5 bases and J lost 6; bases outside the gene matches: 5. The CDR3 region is CASSGTGGSNSPLHF. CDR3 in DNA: TGTGCCAGCAGCGGAACAGGGGGCTCTAATTCACCCCTCCACTTT.

CDR3 nucleotide sequence: TGTGCCAGTAGTATATTAGGGGGCCCGTATAGCAATCAGCCCCAGCATTTT. This translates into CASSILGGPYSNQPQHF. The chain links TRBV19 to TRBJ1-5, with TRBD1 identical over 7 bases. The CDR3 is 17 amino acids. V was clipped by 2 bases and J by 0 bases; unmatched bases: 7. Per the germline V gene, CDR1 is LNHDA and CDR2 is SQIVND (reference sequence).

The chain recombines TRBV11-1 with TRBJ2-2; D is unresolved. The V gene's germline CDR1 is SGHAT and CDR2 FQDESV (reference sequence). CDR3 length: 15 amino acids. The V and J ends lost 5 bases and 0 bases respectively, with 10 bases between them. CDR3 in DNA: TGTGCCAGCAGCCCTGGCAGCGCGAACACCGGGGAGCTGTTTTTT. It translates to CASSPGSANTGELFF.

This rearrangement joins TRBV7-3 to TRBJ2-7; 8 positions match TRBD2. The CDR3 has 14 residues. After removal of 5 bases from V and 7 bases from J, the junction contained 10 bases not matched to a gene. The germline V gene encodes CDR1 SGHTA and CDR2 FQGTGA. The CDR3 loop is CASSPGTSNREQYF. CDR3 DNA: TGTGCCAGCAGCCCCGGGACTAGTAACCGGGAGCAGTACTTC.

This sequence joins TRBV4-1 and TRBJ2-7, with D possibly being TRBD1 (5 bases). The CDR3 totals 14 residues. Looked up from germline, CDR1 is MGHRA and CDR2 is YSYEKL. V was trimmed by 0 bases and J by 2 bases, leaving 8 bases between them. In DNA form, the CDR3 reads TGCGCCAGCAGCCAAGAACAGGTTGCCTACGAGCAGTACTTC. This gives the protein CASSQEQVAYEQYF.

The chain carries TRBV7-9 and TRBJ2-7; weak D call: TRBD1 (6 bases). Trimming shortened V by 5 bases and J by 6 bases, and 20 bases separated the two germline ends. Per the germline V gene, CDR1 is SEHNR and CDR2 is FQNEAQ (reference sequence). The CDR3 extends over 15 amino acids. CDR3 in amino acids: CASSLFLGSGAEQYF. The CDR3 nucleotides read TGTGCCAGCAGCCTATTCTTAGGGTCAGGGGCCGAGCAGTACTTC.

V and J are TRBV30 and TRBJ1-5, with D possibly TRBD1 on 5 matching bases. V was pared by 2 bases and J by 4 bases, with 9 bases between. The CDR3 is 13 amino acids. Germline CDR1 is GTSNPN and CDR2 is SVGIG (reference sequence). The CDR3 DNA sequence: TGTGCCTGGAGTATTAGGGGAAATCAGCCCCAGCATTTT. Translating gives CAWSIRGNQPQHF.

The CDR3 DNA follows: TGCAGCGTTGAAATGTCCATGCGGCAGACTTATATGAACACTGAAGCTTTCTTT. Its translation is CSVEMSMRQTYMNTEAFF. V and J are TRBV29-1 and TRBJ1-1; D is uncertain. Trimming stripped 2 bases from V and 0 bases from J, with 22 bases between. The CDR3 contains 18 residues. Germline CDR1 reads SQVTM; CDR2 reads ANQGSEA.

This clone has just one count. CDR3 coding DNA: TGTGCCAGCAGTGAAGTGGGGCGATCTAGAGTTTATCAGTATTCTTTTCTCCACAATGAGCAGTTCTTC. This translates into CASSEVGRSRVYQYSFLHNEQFF. V gene TRBV6-1 combines with J gene TRBJ2-1, with a possible D match to TRBD1 (5 bases). Trimming took off 1 base at V and 5 bases at J, with 36 bases between the two ends. From germline, CDR1 is MNHNS and CDR2 SASEGT. The CDR3 contains 23 residues.

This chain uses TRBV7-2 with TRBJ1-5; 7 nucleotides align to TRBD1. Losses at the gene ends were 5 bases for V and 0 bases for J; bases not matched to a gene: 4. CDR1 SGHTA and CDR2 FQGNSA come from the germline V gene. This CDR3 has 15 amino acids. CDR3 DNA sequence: TGTGCCAGCAGCCTGGGACAGCCTAGCAATCAGCCCCAGCATTTT. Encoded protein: CASSLGQPSNQPQHF. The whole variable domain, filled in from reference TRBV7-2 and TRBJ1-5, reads GAGVSQSPSNKVTEKGKDVELRCDPISGHTALYWYRQSLGQGLEFLIYFQGNSAPDKSGLPSDRFSAERTGGSVSTLTIQRTQQEDSAVYLCASSLGQPSNQPQHFGDGTRLSIL.

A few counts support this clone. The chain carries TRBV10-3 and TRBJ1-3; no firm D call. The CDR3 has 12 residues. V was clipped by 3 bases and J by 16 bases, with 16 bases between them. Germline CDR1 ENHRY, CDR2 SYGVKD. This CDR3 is CAISEGMAVAYF. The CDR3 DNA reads TGTGCCATCAGTGAAGGGATGGCAGTAGCGTATTTT.

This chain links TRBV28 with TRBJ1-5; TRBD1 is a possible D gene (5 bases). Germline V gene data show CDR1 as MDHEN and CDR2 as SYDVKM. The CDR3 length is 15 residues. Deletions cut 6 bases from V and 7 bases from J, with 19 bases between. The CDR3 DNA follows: TGTGCCAGCAGAAAACAAGTAGGGGCTAAACAGCCCCAGCATTTT. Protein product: CASRKQVGAKQPQHF.

This chain's CDR3 is CASSDENQETQYF. CDR3 DNA sequence: TGTGCCAGCAGTGACGAGAATCAAGAGACCCAGTACTTC. V gene TRBV2 combines with J gene TRBJ2-5; D is ambiguous. V was clipped by 3 bases and J by 2 bases, with 7 bases between them. There are 13 residues in the CDR3. Germline-derived CDR1 and CDR2 are SNHLY and FYNNEI.

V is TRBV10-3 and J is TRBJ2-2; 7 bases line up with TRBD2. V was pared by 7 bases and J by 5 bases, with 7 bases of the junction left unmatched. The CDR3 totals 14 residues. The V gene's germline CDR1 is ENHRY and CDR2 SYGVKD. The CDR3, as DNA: TGTGCCATCACTACCCTGGGGGGGACCGGGGAGCTGTTTTTT. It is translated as CAITTLGGTGELFF.

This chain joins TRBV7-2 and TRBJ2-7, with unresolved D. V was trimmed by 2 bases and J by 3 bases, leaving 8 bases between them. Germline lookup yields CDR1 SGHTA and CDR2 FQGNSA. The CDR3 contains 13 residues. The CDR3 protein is CASSLRVRYEQYF. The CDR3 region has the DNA TGTGCCAGCAGCTTACGGGTACGCTACGAGCAGTACTTC.